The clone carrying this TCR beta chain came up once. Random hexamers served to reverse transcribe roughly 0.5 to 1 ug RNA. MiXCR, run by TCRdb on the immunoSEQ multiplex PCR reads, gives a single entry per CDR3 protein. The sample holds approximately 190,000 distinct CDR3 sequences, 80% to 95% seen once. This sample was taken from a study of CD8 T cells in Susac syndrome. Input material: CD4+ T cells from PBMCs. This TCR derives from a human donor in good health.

CDR3 coding DNA: TGTGCCAGCAGTCACAACAGGGATGGCTACACCTTC. Translating it yields CASSHNRDGYTF. The rearrangement joins TRBV6-6 to TRBJ1-2; D is possibly TRBD1 (6 bases). Germline CDR1 MNHNY, CDR2 SVGAGI (reference sequence). The CDR3 length is 12 residues. The V end was cut by 5 bases, the J end by 6 bases, with 10 bases between.